A selection of T cell receptor beta chains follows, all from one sample in a study of blood T cell repertoires in COVID-19. Assay: immunoSEQ multiplex PCR; the TCRdb copy retains only in-frame clones and omits some. The sample lists over 200,000 clones, approximately 83% occurring once. Sample: PBMCs or T cells enriched from blood (not recorded which). These receptors were obtained from a woman between 45 and 60 years old who had recovered from COVID-19. The CDR3 runs from the conserved cysteine through the conserved F or W. D genes are given only for firm matches. Clone size is not always given. Where it is, it says once, few, many or a class for expanded clones.

d_call: .
clone_size: .
cdr3_length: 20
j_call: TRBJ2-6
v_call: TRBV24-1
cdr3_nt: TGTGCCACCAGTGATTATCTACCGGTGGGACAAGTTCCCGGGGCCAACGTCCTGACTTTC
cdr3_aa: CATSDYLPVGQVPGANVLTF

d_call: .
clone_size: .
cdr3_length: 15
j_call: TRBJ2-6
v_call: TRBV19
cdr3_nt: TGTGCCAGTACTAGTCTCGTGATATCGGTCAACGTCCTGACTTTC
cdr3_aa: CASTSLVISVNVLTF

d_call: .
clone_size: .
cdr3_length: 18
j_call: TRBJ2-7
v_call: TRBV28
cdr3_nt: TGTGCCAGCAGAGGCCGTGCCTCCTACAGTGTGAGCTCCTACGAGCAGTACTTC
cdr3_aa: CASRGRASYSVSSYEQYF

d_call: .
clone_size: .
cdr3_length: 14
j_call: TRBJ2-7
v_call: TRBV5-1
cdr3_nt: TGCGCCAGCAGCGGCGCGGGACGCTCCTACGAGCAGTACTTC
cdr3_aa: CASSGAGRSYEQYF

d_call: .
clone_size: .
cdr3_length: 16
j_call: TRBJ1-5
v_call: TRBV28
cdr3_nt: TGTGCCAGCAGTTTAAGGGGTGGGCAGGGGATTCAGCCCCAGCATTTT
cdr3_aa: CASSLRGGQGIQPQHF

d_call: TRBD1
clone_size: .
cdr3_length: 15
j_call: TRBJ2-1
v_call: TRBV7-6
cdr3_nt: TGTGCCAGCAGCTTAGAGGGACAGGGGGTAGGTGAGCAGTTCTTC
cdr3_aa: CASSLEGQGVGEQFF

d_call: .
clone_size: .
cdr3_length: 14
j_call: TRBJ1-1
v_call: TRBV19
cdr3_nt: TGTGCCAGTAGTCATACAGGGAAAAGAACTGAAGCTTTCTTT
cdr3_aa: CASSHTGKRTEAFF

d_call: .
clone_size: .
cdr3_length: 13
j_call: TRBJ1-1
v_call: TRBV6-5
cdr3_nt: TGTGCCAGCGGGATACGGGAAGCCACTGAAGCTTTCTTT
cdr3_aa: CASGIREATEAFF

d_call: TRBD1
clone_size: .
cdr3_length: 17
j_call: TRBJ2-7
v_call: TRBV28
cdr3_nt: TGTGCCAGCAGTTCCCCGGGACAGGCAAGCTCCCCCTACGAGCAGTACTTC
cdr3_aa: CASSSPGQASSPYEQYF

d_call: TRBD2
clone_size: .
cdr3_length: 15
j_call: TRBJ2-1
v_call: TRBV7-9
cdr3_nt: TGTGCCAGCAGCTTAGCGACTAGCGGGAGGCATGAGCAGTTCTTC
cdr3_aa: CASSLATSGRHEQFF

d_call: .
clone_size: .
cdr3_length: 14
j_call: TRBJ2-7
v_call: TRBV5-1
cdr3_nt: TGCGCCAGCAGCTTCACAGGGACGGCTTACGAGCAGTACTTC
cdr3_aa: CASSFTGTAYEQYF

d_call: .
clone_size: .
cdr3_length: 14
j_call: TRBJ1-1
v_call: TRBV3-1/TRBV3-2
cdr3_nt: TGTGCCAGCAGCCGCCAACCACAGAACACTGAAGCTTTCTTT
cdr3_aa: CASSRQPQNTEAFF

d_call: TRBD2
clone_size: once
cdr3_length: 16
j_call: TRBJ2-3
v_call: TRBV29-1
cdr3_nt: TGCAGCGTTGTAGGCGGCTTAGCGGGAGCAACAGATACGCAGTATTTT
cdr3_aa: CSVVGGLAGATDTQYF

d_call: TRBD2
clone_size: few
cdr3_length: 19
j_call: TRBJ2-6
v_call: TRBV7-9
cdr3_nt: TGTGCCAGCAGCTCTATAAGGACTAGCGGGAACTCTGGGGCCAACGTCCTGACTTTC
cdr3_aa: CASSSIRTSGNSGANVLTF

d_call: TRBD1
clone_size: .
cdr3_length: 17
j_call: TRBJ1-4
v_call: TRBV4-1
cdr3_nt: TGCGCCAGCAGCCAAGATCGGGTGCAGGGGGCGCGTGAAAAACTGTTTTTT
cdr3_aa: CASSQDRVQGAREKLFF

d_call: .
clone_size: .
cdr3_length: 14
j_call: TRBJ1-2
v_call: TRBV14
cdr3_nt: TGTGCCAGCAAACCCACCGGGAGTCCCTATGGCTACACCTTC
cdr3_aa: CASKPTGSPYGYTF

d_call: .
clone_size: once
cdr3_length: 14
j_call: TRBJ2-7
v_call: TRBV19
cdr3_nt: TGTGCCAGTAGTACTCAGGGGAGAGCATACGAGCAGTACTTC
cdr3_aa: CASSTQGRAYEQYF

d_call: TRBD1
clone_size: .
cdr3_length: 15
j_call: TRBJ1-1
v_call: TRBV6-5
cdr3_nt: TGTGCCAGCAGTTTCTCACAGGGGGGGAACACTGAAGCTTTCTTT
cdr3_aa: CASSFSQGGNTEAFF

d_call: .
clone_size: .
cdr3_length: 17
j_call: TRBJ2-2
v_call: TRBV7-5
cdr3_nt: TGTGCCAGAAGCCGTCCCGGGACTAGCTTGAACACCGGGGAGCTGTTTTTT
cdr3_aa: CARSRPGTSLNTGELFF

d_call: TRBD2
clone_size: .
cdr3_length: 17
j_call: TRBJ2-7
v_call: TRBV27
cdr3_nt: TGTGCCAGCAGCCCTGACCCGACTAGCGGGGATTCCTACGAGCAGTACTTC
cdr3_aa: CASSPDPTSGDSYEQYF

d_call: TRBD1
clone_size: .
cdr3_length: 14
j_call: TRBJ2-7
v_call: TRBV2
cdr3_nt: TGTGCCAGCAGTGAAAGGGGACAGACCTACGAGCAGTACTTC
cdr3_aa: CASSERGQTYEQYF

d_call: .
clone_size: once
cdr3_length: 15
j_call: TRBJ2-7
v_call: TRBV5-5
cdr3_nt: TGTGCCAGCAGCCATCGGACAGCCCTCACCTACGAGCAGTACTTC
cdr3_aa: CASSHRTALTYEQYF

d_call: .
clone_size: .
cdr3_length: 14
j_call: TRBJ1-5
v_call: TRBV6-6
cdr3_nt: TGTGCCAGCAGCGCCCAGGGAGGGGATCAGCCCCAGCATTTT
cdr3_aa: CASSAQGGDQPQHF

d_call: TRBD1
clone_size: once
cdr3_length: 12
j_call: TRBJ1-2
v_call: TRBV7-2
cdr3_nt: TGTGCCAGCAGCCAACAGGGGTACGGCTACACCTTC
cdr3_aa: CASSQQGYGYTF

d_call: TRBD1
clone_size: .
cdr3_length: 14
j_call: TRBJ2-3
v_call: TRBV13
cdr3_nt: TGTGCCAGCAGCTCCGGACAGGGGGCCGATACGCAGTATTTT
cdr3_aa: CASSSGQGADTQYF

d_call: .
clone_size: .
cdr3_length: 14
j_call: TRBJ1-2
v_call: TRBV5-3
cdr3_nt: TGTGCCAGAAGCTTGGCCACAGGGAACTATGGCTACACCTTC
cdr3_aa: CARSLATGNYGYTF

d_call: TRBD2
clone_size: few
cdr3_length: 14
j_call: TRBJ2-7
v_call: TRBV5-6
cdr3_nt: TGTGCCAGCAGCTTGGCCGTAGCGGGAAACGAGCAGTACTTC
cdr3_aa: CASSLAVAGNEQYF

d_call: .
clone_size: .
cdr3_length: 16
j_call: TRBJ1-2
v_call: TRBV27
cdr3_nt: TGTGCCAGCAGTTTATCCACAGAGACGTACCTCTATGGCTACACCTTC
cdr3_aa: CASSLSTETYLYGYTF

d_call: TRBD2
clone_size: few
cdr3_length: 17
j_call: TRBJ2-3
v_call: TRBV7-9
cdr3_nt: TGTGCCAGCAGCAAAGGGACTAGCGGGGGCTACACAGATACGCAGTATTTT
cdr3_aa: CASSKGTSGGYTDTQYF

d_call: TRBD1
clone_size: .
cdr3_length: 14
j_call: TRBJ1-1
v_call: TRBV5-1
cdr3_nt: TGCGCCAGCAGCTTGGGGGGACAGCTCACTGAAGCTTTCTTT
cdr3_aa: CASSLGGQLTEAFF

d_call: TRBD2
clone_size: .
cdr3_length: 14
j_call: TRBJ2-7
v_call: TRBV9
cdr3_nt: TGTGCCAGCAGCCTTAGCGGGACCTCCTACGAGCAGTACTTC
cdr3_aa: CASSLSGTSYEQYF

d_call: TRBD2
clone_size: .
cdr3_length: 15
j_call: TRBJ2-1
v_call: TRBV5-1
cdr3_nt: TGCGCCAGCAGCCCGACTAGCGGGAGGGTTAATGAGCAGTTCTTC
cdr3_aa: CASSPTSGRVNEQFF

d_call: TRBD2
clone_size: .
cdr3_length: 17
j_call: TRBJ2-1
v_call: TRBV25-1
cdr3_nt: TGTGCCAGCAGTGAATTCGAGCGGGAGGGCCGTAGGGATGAGCAGTTCTTC
cdr3_aa: CASSEFEREGRRDEQFF

d_call: TRBD1
clone_size: once
cdr3_length: 14
j_call: TRBJ2-7
v_call: TRBV6-5
cdr3_nt: TGTGCCAGCAGGCTGGACAGGGTGAGCGACGAGCAGTACTTC
cdr3_aa: CASRLDRVSDEQYF

d_call: .
clone_size: .
cdr3_length: 16
j_call: TRBJ2-3
v_call: TRBV19
cdr3_nt: TGTGCCAGTAGTATAGTGGGAGGCCGGGTCACAGATACGCAGTATTTT
cdr3_aa: CASSIVGGRVTDTQYF

d_call: .
clone_size: .
cdr3_length: 13
j_call: TRBJ2-7
v_call: TRBV3-1/TRBV3-2
cdr3_nt: TGTGCCAGCAGCCAAGATCTGGCCCAAGAGCAGTACTTC
cdr3_aa: CASSQDLAQEQYF

d_call: .
clone_size: .
cdr3_length: 13
j_call: TRBJ1-3
v_call: TRBV9
cdr3_nt: TGTGCCAGCAGCGTTCCCGGGAAGAACACCATATATTTT
cdr3_aa: CASSVPGKNTIYF

d_call: .
clone_size: .
cdr3_length: 16
j_call: TRBJ1-4
v_call: TRBV7-8
cdr3_nt: TGTGCCAGCAGCTCTTCCCATCCCGGGGCTAATGAAAAACTGTTTTTT
cdr3_aa: CASSSSHPGANEKLFF

d_call: .
clone_size: .
cdr3_length: 17
j_call: TRBJ1-5
v_call: TRBV21-1
cdr3_nt: TGTGCCAGCCGCCGGGACAGCCTACAGCGGGGCAATCAGCCCCAGCATTTT
cdr3_aa: CASRRDSLQRGNQPQHF

d_call: TRBD1
clone_size: .
cdr3_length: 13
j_call: TRBJ1-2
v_call: TRBV29-1
cdr3_nt: TGCAGCGCGGCAGGGGGCGCTAACTATGGCTACACCTTC
cdr3_aa: CSAAGGANYGYTF

d_call: TRBD2
clone_size: .
cdr3_length: 16
j_call: TRBJ2-2
v_call: TRBV9
cdr3_nt: TGTGCCAGCAGCGAGGGGGCTAGCGGGAGTACCGGGGAGCTGTTTTTT
cdr3_aa: CASSEGASGSTGELFF

d_call: TRBD2
clone_size: .
cdr3_length: 15
j_call: TRBJ2-1
v_call: TRBV30
cdr3_nt: TGTGCCTGGAGTGTAGGACTAGCGGGGACCAATGAGCAGTTCTTC
cdr3_aa: CAWSVGLAGTNEQFF

d_call: TRBD1
clone_size: .
cdr3_length: 15
j_call: TRBJ2-1
v_call: TRBV29-1
cdr3_nt: TGCAGCCACCTAGGGGGCTCGAGCTCCTACAATGAGCAGTTCTTC
cdr3_aa: CSHLGGSSSYNEQFF

d_call: .
clone_size: .
cdr3_length: 13
j_call: TRBJ1-1
v_call: TRBV2
cdr3_nt: TGTGCCAGCAGTGAGGTGGCAGTCACTGAAGCTTTCTTT
cdr3_aa: CASSEVAVTEAFF

d_call: .
clone_size: .
cdr3_length: 12
j_call: TRBJ2-5
v_call: TRBV7-9
cdr3_nt: TGTGCCAGCACCGCGGGTGGGGAGACCCAGTACTTC
cdr3_aa: CASTAGGETQYF

d_call: .
clone_size: once
cdr3_length: 18
j_call: TRBJ1-1
v_call: TRBV28
cdr3_nt: TGTGCCAGCAGTTTATTCATAAATATAAGAGCACTGAACACTGAAGCTTTCTTT
cdr3_aa: CASSLFINIRALNTEAFF

d_call: .
clone_size: .
cdr3_length: 15
j_call: TRBJ1-2
v_call: TRBV27
cdr3_nt: TGTGCCAGCAGGTGTACAGTGCCTGTGGGCTATGGCTACACCTTC
cdr3_aa: CASRCTVPVGYGYTF

d_call: .
clone_size: .
cdr3_length: 12
j_call: TRBJ1-3
v_call: TRBV19
cdr3_nt: TGTGCCAGTAGTATCGGTGGAAACACCATATATTTT
cdr3_aa: CASSIGGNTIYF

d_call: TRBD1
clone_size: .
cdr3_length: 14
j_call: TRBJ1-1
v_call: TRBV7-9
cdr3_nt: TGTGCCAGCAGATTAGAGACAGGGGACACTGAAGCTTTCTTT
cdr3_aa: CASRLETGDTEAFF

d_call: TRBD2
clone_size: once
cdr3_length: 17
j_call: TRBJ2-1
v_call: TRBV10-1
cdr3_nt: TGCGCCAGCAGTCCGACTAGCGGGAGGACCTCCTACAATGAGCAGTTCTTC
cdr3_aa: CASSPTSGRTSYNEQFF

d_call: .
clone_size: .
cdr3_length: 14
j_call: TRBJ1-4
v_call: TRBV5-1
cdr3_nt: TGCGCCAGCAGCGGAGGACAGTCAAATGAAAAACTGTTTTTT
cdr3_aa: CASSGGQSNEKLFF

d_call: .
clone_size: .
cdr3_length: 15
j_call: TRBJ2-1
v_call: TRBV5-4
cdr3_nt: TGTGCCAGCAGCCTGGACTTGAGCTCCTACAATGAGCAGTTCTTC
cdr3_aa: CASSLDLSSYNEQFF